Sequencing of this T cell receptor beta chain was carried out in a study of Ad26.COV2.S vaccination and SARS-CoV-2 variants. Study overall: Ad26.COV2.S was injected intramuscularly once or twice, 56 days apart. Study-wide results and limits: Recipients given vaccine exceeded placebo recipients in spike-specific TCR breadth. The breadth of spike-specific CD8+ and CD4+ T cell responses after vaccination was reportedly substantial.

With regard to this clone: Antigen specificity is unknown.

The sample's treatment: 15 to 20 received Ad26.COV2.S at low or high dose, single or two shots; about five received placebo; per-sample allocation not given. Specimens were obtained on day 63 following the first vaccine or placebo injection. Sequencing used immunoSEQ multiplex PCR; TCRdb keeps in-frame clones, though not all of them. The table lists about 680,000 clones, 89% of them singletons, with approximately 1.5% in the top ten. The V segment lost 4 bases and the J segment 9 bases; nucleotides outside the gene matches: 4. From germline, CDR1 is SGHRS and CDR2 YFSETQ. This CDR3 contains 12 residues.

This TCR was recovered from a person aged 18-60 years who received the Ad26.COV2.S COVID-19 vaccine or a placebo. The sample consisted of peripheral blood, taken in a trial of Ad26.COV2.S vaccine versus placebo. The chain uses TRBV5-1 and TRBJ2-1; TRBD2 matches at 7 bases. The CDR3: CASSLGEGEQFF. In DNA form, the CDR3 reads TGCGCCAGCAGCCTGGGGGAGGGTGAGCAGTTCTTC.